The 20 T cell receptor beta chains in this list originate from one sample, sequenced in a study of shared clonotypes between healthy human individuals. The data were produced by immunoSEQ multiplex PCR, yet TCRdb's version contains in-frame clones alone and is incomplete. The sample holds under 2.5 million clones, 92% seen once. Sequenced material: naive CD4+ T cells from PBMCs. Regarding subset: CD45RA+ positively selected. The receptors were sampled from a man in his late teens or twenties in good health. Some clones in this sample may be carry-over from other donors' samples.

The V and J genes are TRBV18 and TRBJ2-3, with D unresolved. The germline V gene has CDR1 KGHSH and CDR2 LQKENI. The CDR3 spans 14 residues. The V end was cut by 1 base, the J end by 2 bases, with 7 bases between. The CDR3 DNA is TGTGCCAGCTCACCACGGATTGACACAGATACGCAGTATTTT. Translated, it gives CASSPRIDTDTQYF.

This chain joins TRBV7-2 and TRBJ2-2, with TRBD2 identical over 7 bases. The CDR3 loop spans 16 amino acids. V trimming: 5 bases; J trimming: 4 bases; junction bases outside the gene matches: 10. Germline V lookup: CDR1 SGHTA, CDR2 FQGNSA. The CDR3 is CASSPKGLVGTGELFF. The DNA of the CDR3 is TGTGCCAGCAGCCCGAAAGGACTAGTTGGCACCGGGGAGCTGTTTTTT.

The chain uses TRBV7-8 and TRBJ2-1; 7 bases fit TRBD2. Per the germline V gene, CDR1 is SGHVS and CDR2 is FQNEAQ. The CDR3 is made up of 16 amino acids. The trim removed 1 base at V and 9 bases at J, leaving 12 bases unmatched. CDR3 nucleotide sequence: TGTGCCAGCAGCTTAGTAAGGCCGCCGGGCGGGGGTGAGCAGTTCTTC. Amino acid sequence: CASSLVRPPGGGEQFF.

The CDR3 here is CASSSSGTGNQPQHF. The CDR3 nucleotides read TGTGCCAGCAGTTCCTCCGGGACAGGGAATCAGCCCCAGCATTTT. The chain uses TRBV27 and TRBJ1-5; 9 positions agree with TRBD1. Germline values: CDR1 MNHEY, CDR2 SMNVEV (reference sequence). This CDR3 is built from 15 residues. V was clipped by 4 bases and J by 4 bases; unmatched bases: 5.

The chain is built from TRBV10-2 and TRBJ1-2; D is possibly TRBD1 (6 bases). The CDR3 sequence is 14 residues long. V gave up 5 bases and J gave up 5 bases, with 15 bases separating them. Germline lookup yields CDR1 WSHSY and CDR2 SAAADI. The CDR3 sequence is CASSRDTGWYGYTF. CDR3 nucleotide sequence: TGCGCCAGCAGTCGGGACACCGGGTGGTATGGCTACACCTTC.

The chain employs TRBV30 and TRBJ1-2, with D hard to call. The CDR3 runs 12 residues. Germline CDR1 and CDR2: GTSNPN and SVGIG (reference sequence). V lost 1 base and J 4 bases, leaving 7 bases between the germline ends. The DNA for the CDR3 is TGTGCCTGGAGTGCCCCCCTCTATGGCTACACCTTC. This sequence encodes CAWSAPLYGYTF.

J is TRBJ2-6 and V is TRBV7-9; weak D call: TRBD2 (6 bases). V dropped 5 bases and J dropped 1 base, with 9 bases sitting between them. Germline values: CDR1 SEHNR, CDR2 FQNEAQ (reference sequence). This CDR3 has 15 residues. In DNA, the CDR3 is TGTGCCAGCAGCCCCCGGGAGTCTGGGGCCAACGTCCTGACTTTC. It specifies CASSPRESGANVLTF.

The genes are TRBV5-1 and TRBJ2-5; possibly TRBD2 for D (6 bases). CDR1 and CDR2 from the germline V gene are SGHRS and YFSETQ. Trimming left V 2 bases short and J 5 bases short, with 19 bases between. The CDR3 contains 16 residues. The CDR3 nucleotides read TGCGCCAGCAGCTTTCGCACCGGCCCAGGGAGGGAGACCCAGTACTTC. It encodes CASSFRTGPGRETQYF.

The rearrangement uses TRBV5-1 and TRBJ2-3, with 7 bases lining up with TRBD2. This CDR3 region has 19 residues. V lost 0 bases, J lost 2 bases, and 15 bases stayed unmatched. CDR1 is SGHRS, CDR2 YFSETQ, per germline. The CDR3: CASSLGGFRGSRATDTQYF. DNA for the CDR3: TGCGCCAGCAGCTTGGGAGGTTTTCGCGGGAGCAGAGCCACAGATACGCAGTATTTT.

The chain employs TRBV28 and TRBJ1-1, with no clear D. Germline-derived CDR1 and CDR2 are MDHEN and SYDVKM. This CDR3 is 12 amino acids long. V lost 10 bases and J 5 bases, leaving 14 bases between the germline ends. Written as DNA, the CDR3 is TGTGCCACCACATCGGGTGGTACTGAAGCTTTCTTT. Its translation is CATTSGGTEAFF.

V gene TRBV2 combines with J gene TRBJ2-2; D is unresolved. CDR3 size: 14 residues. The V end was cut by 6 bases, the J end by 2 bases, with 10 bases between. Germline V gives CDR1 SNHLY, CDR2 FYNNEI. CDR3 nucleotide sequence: TGTGCCAGCAGCATACCAAAAAACACCGGGGAGCTGTTTTTT. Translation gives CASSIPKNTGELFF.

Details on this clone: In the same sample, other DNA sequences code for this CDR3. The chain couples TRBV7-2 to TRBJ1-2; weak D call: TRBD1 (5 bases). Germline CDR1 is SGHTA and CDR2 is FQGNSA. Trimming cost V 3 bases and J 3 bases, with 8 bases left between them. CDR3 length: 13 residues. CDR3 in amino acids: CASSFGGDYGYTF. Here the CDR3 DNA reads TGTGCCAGCAGCTTTGGGGGGGACTATGGCTACACCTTC.

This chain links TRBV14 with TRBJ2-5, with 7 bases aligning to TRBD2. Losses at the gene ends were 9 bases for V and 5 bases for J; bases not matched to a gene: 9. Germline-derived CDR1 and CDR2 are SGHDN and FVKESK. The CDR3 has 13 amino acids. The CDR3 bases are TGTGCCAGTTCGGACTCCGGGAGGGAGACCCAGTACTTC. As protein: CASSDSGRETQYF. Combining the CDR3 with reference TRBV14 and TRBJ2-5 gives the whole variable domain EAGVTQFPSHSVIEKGQTVTLRCDPISGHDNLYWYRRVMGKEIKFLLHFVKESKQDESGMPNNRFLAERTGGTYSTLKVQPAELEDSGVYFCASSDSGRETQYFGPGTRLLVL.

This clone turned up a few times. In DNA form, the CDR3 reads TGTGCCAGCAGAGGGACGGGGTACGAGCAGTACTTC. Translated, it gives CASRGTGYEQYF. V usage is TRBV4-2 and J usage is TRBJ2-7; possibly TRBD1 or TRBD2 for D (5 bases each). Trimming stripped 6 bases from V and 4 bases from J, with 10 bases between. This CDR3 comprises 12 residues. Germline assignment: CDR1 LGHNA and CDR2 YNFKEQ.

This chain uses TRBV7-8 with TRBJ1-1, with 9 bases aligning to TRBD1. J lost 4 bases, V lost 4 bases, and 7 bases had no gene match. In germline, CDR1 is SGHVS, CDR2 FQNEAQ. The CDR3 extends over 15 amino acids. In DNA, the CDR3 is TGTGCCAGCAGCTGGGCGACAGGGGGGAGCACTGAAGCTTTCTTT. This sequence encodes CASSWATGGSTEAFF.

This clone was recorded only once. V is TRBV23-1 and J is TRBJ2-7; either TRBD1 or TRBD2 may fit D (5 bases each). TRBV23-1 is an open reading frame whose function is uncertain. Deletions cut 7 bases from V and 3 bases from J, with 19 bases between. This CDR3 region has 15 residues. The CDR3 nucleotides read TGCGCCAGCACGGGAAAGGGACGGAAAGACTACGAGCAGTACTTC. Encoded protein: CASTGKGRKDYEQYF.

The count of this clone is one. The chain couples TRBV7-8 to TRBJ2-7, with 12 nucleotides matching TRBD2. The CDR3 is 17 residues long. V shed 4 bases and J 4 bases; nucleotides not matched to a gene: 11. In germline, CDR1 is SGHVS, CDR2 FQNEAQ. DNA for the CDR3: TGTGCCAGCAGCTCCCAGACTAGCGGGAGTCGCAGTTACGAGCAGTACTTC. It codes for CASSSQTSGSRSYEQYF. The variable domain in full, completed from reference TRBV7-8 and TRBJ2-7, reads GAGVSQSPRYKVAKRGQDVALRCDPISGHVSLFWYQQALGQGPEFLTYFQNEAQLDKSGLPSDRFFAERPEGSVSTLKIQRTQQEDSAVYLCASSSQTSGSRSYEQYFGPGTRLTVT.

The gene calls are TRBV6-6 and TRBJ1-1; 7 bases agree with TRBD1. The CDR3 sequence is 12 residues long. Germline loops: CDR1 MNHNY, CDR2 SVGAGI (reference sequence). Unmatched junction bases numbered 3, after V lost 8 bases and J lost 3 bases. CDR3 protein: CASQRGHTEAFF. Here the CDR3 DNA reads TGTGCCAGCCAGAGGGGGCACACTGAAGCTTTCTTT.

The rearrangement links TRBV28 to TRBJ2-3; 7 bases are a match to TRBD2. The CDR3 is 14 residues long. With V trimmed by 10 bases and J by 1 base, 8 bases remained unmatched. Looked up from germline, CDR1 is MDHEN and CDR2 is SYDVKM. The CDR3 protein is CATQAGRRTDTQYF. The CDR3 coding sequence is TGTGCCACCCAAGCGGGGAGGCGCACAGATACGCAGTATTTT.

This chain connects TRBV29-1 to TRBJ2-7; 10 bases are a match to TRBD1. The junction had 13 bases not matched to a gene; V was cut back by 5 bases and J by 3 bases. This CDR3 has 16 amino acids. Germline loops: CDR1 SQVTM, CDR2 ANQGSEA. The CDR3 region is CSVIRDRGRRFYEQYF. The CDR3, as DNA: TGCAGCGTTATCCGGGACAGGGGCCGGCGTTTCTACGAGCAGTACTTC.